This T cell receptor (beta chain) emerged from a study of breast tumors, draining lymph nodes, adjacent tissues. TCRdb re-called the multiplex PCR reads with MiXCR, one entry per CDR3 protein. This sample has 130,000 or so distinct CDR3 sequences, with around 20% found just once. This clonotype was picked up many times. The antigen is not known. Breast cancer patients provided tissue from their axillary draining lymph nodes. Findings of the study overall: Data only fit, rather than demonstrated, lymph node origin of most tumor T cells. Tumors had less TCR diversity than lymph nodes, more than nontumor tissue.

Germline values: CDR1 KGHDR, CDR2 SFDVKD. CDR3 length equals 16 residues. V shed 5 bases and J shed 2 bases, with 15 bases lying between them. The TCR comes from a female donor with breast cancer. Some clones in this sample may be carry-over from other donors' samples. V gene TRBV24-1 combines with J gene TRBJ2-1, with D perhaps TRBD2 (6 bases). The sample consisted of axillary lymph node tissue. CDR3 sequence: CATSGAVGRPYNEQFF. The CDR3 nucleotides read TGTGCCACCAGTGGTGCCGTGGGGAGGCCCTACAATGAGCAGTTCTTC.